A single sample is the source of the 28 T cell receptor beta chains below, sequenced in a study of shared clonotypes between healthy human individuals. The assay was immunoSEQ multiplex PCR, and TCRdb's table has in-frame clones only and misses some. The table shows about 2.4 million clones, with around 94% occurring only once. Sequencing input: naive CD4+ T cells sorted from blood. Subset reported: CD45RA+ positively selected. All receptors come from a young man in good health.

A single count supports this clone. This chain connects TRBV2 to TRBJ2-3; TRBD2 agrees at 8 bases. The V and J ends lost 5 bases and 2 bases, in that order; junction bases with no gene match: 3. The CDR3 has 14 residues. The germline CDR1 and CDR2 sequences are SNHLY and FYNNEI. In nucleotides, the CDR3 is TGTGCCAGCAGTTTAGCGGGATCCACAGATACGCAGTATTTT. Encoded protein: CASSLAGSTDTQYF. Using reference TRBV2 and TRBJ2-3 for the parts outside the CDR3, the full variable domain is EPEVTQTPSHQVTQMGQEVILRCVPISNHLYFYWYRQILGQKVEFLVSFYNNEISEKSEIFDDQFSVERPDGSNFTLKIRSTKLEDSAMYFCASSLAGSTDTQYFGPGTRLTVL.

This clone was seen a single time. The genes are TRBV7-9 and TRBJ1-1; tentatively, D is TRBD1 (5 bases). The V and J ends lost 5 bases and 1 base respectively, with 11 bases between them. CDR1 is SEHNR and CDR2 is FQNEAQ in the germline V gene (reference sequence). CDR3 length: 14 residues. CDR3 residues: CASSPWGTNTEAFF. The CDR3 DNA follows: TGTGCCAGCAGCCCATGGGGGACGAACACTGAAGCTTTCTTT.

This rearrangement joins TRBV14 to TRBJ2-1, with 14 positions matching TRBD2. The germline gives CDR1 SGHDN, CDR2 FVKESK. The CDR3 spans 16 residues. The ends lost 4 bases at V and 7 bases at J; junction bases unmatched: 6. CDR3 DNA sequence: TGTGCCAGCAGCCCGGGGACTAGCGGGAGAGTAAATGAGCAGTTCTTC. This translates into CASSPGTSGRVNEQFF.

Worth noting for this clone: Different DNA sequences within this sample yield the same CDR3. The chain recombines TRBV5-1 with TRBJ2-5; 10 nucleotides match TRBD2. V shed 0 bases, J shed 5 bases, and the junction held 10 bases outside the gene matches. The CDR3 is made up of 17 amino acids. CDR1 is SGHRS, CDR2 YFSETQ, per germline. The CDR3 sequence is CASSLAGLAGVGETQYF. CDR3 nucleotides: TGCGCCAGCAGCTTGGCCGGGCTAGCGGGGGTCGGCGAGACCCAGTACTTC.

Regarding this clone: Other nucleotide sequences in the sample specify the same CDR3. The chain carries TRBV2 and TRBJ2-3; TRBD2 might be the D (6 bases). The V and J ends lost 5 bases and 2 bases respectively, with 11 bases between them. The CDR3 spans 14 residues. The germline gives CDR1 SNHLY, CDR2 FYNNEI. The CDR3 reads CASSLGTSTDTQYF. CDR3 nucleotide sequence: TGTGCCAGCAGTCTTGGGACTTCCACAGATACGCAGTATTTT.

Regarding this clone: In the same sample, other DNA sequences code for this CDR3. The CDR3 DNA is TGCAGTGCCATCCTTCAAGAGACCCAGTACTTC. It encodes CSAILQETQYF. The chain has TRBV20-1 and TRBJ2-5; D is unresolved. Germline CDR1 is DFQATT and CDR2 is SNEGSKA (reference sequence). The CDR3 length is 11 residues. Trimming cost V 6 bases and J 2 bases, with 7 bases left between them.

This chain uses TRBV25-1 with TRBJ2-1; 9 bases line up with TRBD1. The CDR3 is made up of 14 amino acids. The V segment lost 3 bases and the J segment 5 bases; nucleotides outside the gene matches: 2. The germline V gene has CDR1 MGHDK and CDR2 SYGVNS. CDR3 loop: CASSDHRGHNEQFF. In nucleotides, the CDR3 is TGTGCCAGCAGTGATCACAGGGGGCACAATGAGCAGTTCTTC.

This rearrangement joins TRBV18 to TRBJ2-5; TRBD1 matches 7 bases. CDR1 is KGHSH and CDR2 is LQKENI in the germline V gene. V gave up 6 bases and J gave up 5 bases; unmatched junction bases: 12. CDR3 length: 15 amino acids. The CDR3 sequence is CASSLGTVDWETQYF. The CDR3 DNA reads as TGTGCCAGCTCCCTTGGGACAGTGGATTGGGAGACCCAGTACTTC.

The gene calls are TRBV5-8 and TRBJ1-1; no firm D call. Trimming cost V 0 bases and J 5 bases, with 11 bases left between them. This CDR3 has 14 residues. Germline assignment: CDR1 SGHTS and CDR2 YDEGEE. The CDR3 loop reads CASSLAWGGTEAFF. CDR3 coding DNA: TGTGCCAGCAGCTTGGCGTGGGGAGGTACTGAAGCTTTCTTT.

This chain links TRBV25-1 with TRBJ2-1, with TRBD2 matching 9 bases. Germline-derived CDR1 and CDR2 are MGHDK and SYGVNS. The CDR3 is 14 residues long. With V trimmed by 2 bases and J by 8 bases, 4 bases remained unmatched. The CDR3 DNA reads as TGTGCCAGCAGTGAAGGCGGGAGGGCCCATGAGCAGTTCTTC. Its translation is CASSEGGRAHEQFF.

V and J are TRBV5-6 and TRBJ1-6; D gene unclear. The V end lost 2 bases, the J end lost 14 bases, and 17 bases lay between the germline ends. The CDR3 loop spans 14 amino acids. Germline CDR1 is SGHDT and CDR2 is YYEEEE. The CDR3 here is CASSFATSEGTLHF. CDR3 in DNA: TGTGCCAGCAGCTTTGCGACATCCGAAGGAACCCTCCACTTT.

J is TRBJ2-7 and V is TRBV27, with D tentatively TRBD2 (7 bases). Germline V gene lookup returns CDR1 MNHEY and CDR2 SMNVEV (reference sequence). The V and J ends lost 6 bases and 6 bases respectively, with 9 bases between them. The CDR3 has 11 residues. The CDR3 spells CASRRGGEQYF. The CDR3 DNA follows: TGTGCCAGCAGAAGGGGGGGCGAGCAGTACTTC.

This clone appeared once. The chain carries TRBV2 and TRBJ1-1; tentatively, D is TRBD1 (5 bases). Germline lookup yields CDR1 SNHLY and CDR2 FYNNEI. This CDR3 contains 15 residues. V lost 4 bases to trimming and J lost 0 bases, with 12 bases between them. The CDR3 DNA follows: TGTGCCAGCAGTGGAAGACAGTCCTTGAACACTGAAGCTTTCTTT. Protein sequence: CASSGRQSLNTEAFF. The full variable domain, its missing parts supplied by reference TRBV2 and TRBJ1-1, is EPEVTQTPSHQVTQMGQEVILRCVPISNHLYFYWYRQILGQKVEFLVSFYNNEISEKSEIFDDQFSVERPDGSNFTLKIRSTKLEDSAMYFCASSGRQSLNTEAFFGQGTRLTVV.

The chain joins TRBV5-6 to TRBJ2-7; D possibly corresponds to TRBD2 (6 bases). V lost 0 bases and J lost 0, with 13 bases in between. The CDR3 contains 16 residues. CDR1 is SGHDT, CDR2 YYEEEE, per germline. CDR3 region: CASSLEGSGFSYEQYF. The CDR3 DNA follows: TGTGCCAGCAGCTTGGAAGGTAGCGGATTCTCCTACGAGCAGTACTTC. The variable domain in full, with the rest retrieved from reference TRBV5-6 and TRBJ2-7, is DAGVTQSPTHLIKTRGQQVTLRCSPKSGHDTVSWYQQALGQGPQFIFQYYEEEERQRGNFPDRFSGHQFPNYSSELNVNALLLGDSALYLCASSLEGSGFSYEQYFGPGTRLTVT.

The chain uses TRBV18 and TRBJ1-5, with 8 nucleotides matching TRBD1. The CDR3 extends over 16 amino acids. Per the germline V gene, CDR1 is KGHSH and CDR2 is LQKENI. The V segment lost 6 bases and the J segment 1 base; nucleotides outside the gene matches: 8. The CDR3 here is CASSPGQGASNQPQHF. The CDR3 nucleotides are TGTGCCAGCTCTCCCGGGCAGGGGGCGAGCAATCAGCCCCAGCATTTT.

The V and J genes are TRBV30 and TRBJ2-7, with D unresolved. Germline CDR1 is GTSNPN and CDR2 is SVGIG (reference sequence). The CDR3 spans 11 residues. Trimming shortened V by 0 bases and J by 7 bases, and 7 bases separated the two germline ends. In DNA, the CDR3 is TGTGCCTGGAGTGTACTTAAAGAGCAGTACTTC. This sequence encodes CAWSVLKEQYF.

The gene calls are TRBV9 and TRBJ2-7; TRBD2 matches 10 bases. This CDR3 comprises 14 residues. CDR1 and CDR2 (germline): SGDLS, YYNGEE. The J segment lost 4 bases and the V segment lost 4 bases, leaving 5 bases of the junction unmatched. The CDR3 spells CASSPAGGPYEQYF. The CDR3 DNA reads TGTGCCAGCAGCCCAGCGGGAGGGCCTTACGAGCAGTACTTC.

The CDR3 loop reads CASSQRLAGVQYF. The CDR3 coding sequence is TGCGCCAGCAGCCAGCGACTAGCGGGCGTGCAGTATTTT. The chain recombines TRBV4-3 with TRBJ2-3; 10 nucleotides match TRBD2. The V gene's germline CDR1 is LGHNA and CDR2 YSLEER. Trimming at V came to 3 bases and at J to 11 bases, leaving 5 bases not matched to a gene. The CDR3 length is 13 residues.

The chain uses TRBV9 and TRBJ2-3, with 10 positions matching TRBD2. The germline V gene has CDR1 SGDLS and CDR2 YYNGEE. CDR3 size: 16 residues. Trimming removed 1 base from V and 4 bases from J; junction bases left unmatched: 6. The CDR3, as DNA: TGTGCCAGCAGCGTATCTAGCGGGGGAGTACCAGATACGCAGTATTTT. As protein: CASSVSSGGVPDTQYF.

This clone was counted only a few times. Distinct nucleotide sequences in the sample also encode this CDR3. The chain combines TRBV18 with TRBJ2-2, with D perhaps TRBD1 (6 bases). Germline V gene data show CDR1 as KGHSH and CDR2 as LQKENI. This CDR3 has 15 residues. V lost 3 bases and J lost 1, with 9 bases in between. The CDR3 protein is CASSPRQENTGELFF. The CDR3 DNA reads as TGTGCCAGCTCACCTCGACAGGAGAACACCGGGGAGCTGTTTTTT. Full variable domain (outside the CDR3, taken from reference TRBV18 and TRBJ2-2): NAGVMQNPRHLVRRRGQEARLRCSPMKGHSHVYWYRQLPEEGLKFMVYLQKENIIDESGMPKERFSAEFPKEGPSILRIQQVVRGDSAAYFCASSPRQENTGELFFGEGSRLTVL.

The chain couples TRBV5-5 to TRBJ2-7; weak D call: TRBD1 (6 bases). Germline V CDR1 and CDR2: SGHKS, YYEKEE (reference sequence). Trimming took 1 base from V and 0 from J, leaving 11 bases between them. CDR3 length equals 15 residues. The CDR3 nucleotides read TGTGCCAGCAGCTTGCAGGGGACAAGCTCCTACGAGCAGTACTTC. It translates to CASSLQGTSSYEQYF.

V is TRBV7-2 and J is TRBJ2-5; D gene uncertain. Germline V gene lookup returns CDR1 SGHTA and CDR2 FQGNSA. CDR3 size: 15 residues. V shed 6 bases and J shed 4 bases, with 18 bases lying between them. CDR3: CASRDGPGHIETQYF. CDR3 in DNA: TGTGCCAGCAGAGACGGACCTGGGCATATAGAGACCCAGTACTTC.

The chain links TRBV28 to TRBJ2-1; D ambiguous. The length of the CDR3 is 11 residues. Trimming removed 5 bases at V and 8 bases at J, with 7 bases between. In germline, CDR1 is MDHEN, CDR2 SYDVKM. The CDR3 DNA sequence: TGTGCCAGCAGTAGGGTGGATGAGCAGTTCTTC. This sequence encodes CASSRVDEQFF.

V and J are TRBV7-9 and TRBJ2-5; 11 positions match TRBD2. Trimming at V came to 1 base and at J to 4 bases, leaving 8 bases not matched to a gene. The germline CDR1 and CDR2 sequences are SEHNR and FQNEAQ (reference sequence). The CDR3 extends over 17 amino acids. This CDR3 is CASSLGGLAGGRETQYF. DNA for the CDR3: TGTGCCAGCAGCTTAGGGGGGCTAGCGGGAGGTCGAGAGACCCAGTACTTC. The full variable domain, completed using reference TRBV7-9 and TRBJ2-5, is DTGVSQNPRHKITKRGQNVTFRCDPISEHNRLYWYRQTLGQGPEFLTYFQNEAQLEKSRLLSDRFSAERPKGSFSTLEIQRTEQGDSAMYLCASSLGGLAGGRETQYFGPGTRLLVL.

This chain joins TRBV19 and TRBJ1-1, with D hard to call. CDR1 and CDR2 (germline): LNHDA, SQIVND (reference sequence). The CDR3 has 14 residues. Trimming left V 5 bases short and J 5 bases short, with 15 bases between. The CDR3 nucleotides are TGTGCCAGTAGTGCCTGGAAGGGTGGTACTGAAGCTTTCTTT. Translated: CASSAWKGGTEAFF.

Regarding this clone: The sample has other DNA sequences that encode this CDR3 too. J is TRBJ2-2 and V is TRBV2; unclear D gene. The CDR3 sequence is 15 residues long. Germline CDR1 and CDR2: SNHLY and FYNNEI. V was pared by 1 base and J by 2 bases, with 8 bases between. CDR3 loop: CASSEGLLNTGELFF. For the CDR3, the DNA is TGTGCCAGCAGTGAAGGGCTGCTTAACACCGGGGAGCTGTTTTTT.

This clone occurred once. The chain links TRBV4-1 to TRBJ2-7, with D hard to call. V lost 0 bases to trimming and J lost 9 bases, with 9 bases between them. Germline V gene data show CDR1 as MGHRA and CDR2 as YSYEKL. This CDR3 spans 12 amino acids. The CDR3 region has the DNA TGCGCCAGCAGCCAAGATGGCCGGTGGCAGTACTTC. Its translation is CASSQDGRWQYF.

The J gene is TRBJ2-7, the V gene TRBV10-1; D might be TRBD1 (7 bases). V was cut by 6 bases and J by 2 bases, with 17 bases left in between. This CDR3 is built from 15 residues. In germline, CDR1 is WNHNN, CDR2 SYGVQD (reference sequence). This chain's CDR3 is CASRLSRGETYEQYF. CDR3 bases: TGCGCCAGCAGACTGTCCAGGGGGGAGACCTACGAGCAGTACTTC.